The source of this TCR beta chain is a study of pediatric ulcerative colitis. This clone came up once. Its cognate antigen is unknown. The length of the CDR3 is 16 residues. The junction had 14 bases not matched to a gene; V was cut back by 4 bases and J by 8 bases. The germline CDR1 and CDR2 sequences are SGDLS and YYNGEE. One to two pinch biopsies were taken from the rectum during colonoscopy. Study-wide results and limits: No controls had the two rectal clonotypes shared by ulcerative colitis patients. Blood-derived T cells may be present in rectal pinch biopsies. Rectal repertoires separated controls, mild-moderate and acute severe colitis.

Samples were sequenced at Survey level, maximum 500,000 reads. Profiled with immunoSEQ multiplex PCR; TCRdb holds only in-frame clones, not every one. This table has 30,000 to 40,000 clones, about 81% appearing once. The rearrangement joins TRBV9 to TRBJ2-1; 8 nucleotides align to TRBD1. This receptor was obtained from a boy between 10 and 17 years old with severe ulcerative colitis. The sample comprised gut tissue. CDR3 protein: CASSLGQGHLGDEQFF. CDR3 bases: TGTGCCAGCAGCTTAGGACAGGGTCATTTAGGAGATGAGCAGTTCTTC.